The present entry profiles one T cell receptor (beta chain) with its context. Under the authors' procedure: The assay estimated nucleated cells by amplifying reference gene primers. Measured with immunoSEQ multiplex PCR; TCRdb has only the in-frame clones, and not every one. The V and J calls and the clone size are those of that table, but D and trimming were determined from the DNA. The sample yields hundreds of thousands of clones, 70% to 85% seen once. This sample is drawn from a study of blood T cell repertoires in COVID-19. This CDR3 has 12 amino acids. CDR1 MDHEN and CDR2 SYDVKM come from the germline V gene. V lost 2 bases, J lost 8 bases, and 0 bases stayed unmatched.

The TCR comes from an elderly woman with active or convalescent COVID-19. Sequencing used peripheral blood. V is TRBV28 and J is TRBJ2-1; 7 bases agree with TRBD1. CDR3 nucleotide sequence: TGTGCCAGCAGTTTACAGGGGGATGAGCAGTTCTTC. Translated, it gives CASSLQGDEQFF.